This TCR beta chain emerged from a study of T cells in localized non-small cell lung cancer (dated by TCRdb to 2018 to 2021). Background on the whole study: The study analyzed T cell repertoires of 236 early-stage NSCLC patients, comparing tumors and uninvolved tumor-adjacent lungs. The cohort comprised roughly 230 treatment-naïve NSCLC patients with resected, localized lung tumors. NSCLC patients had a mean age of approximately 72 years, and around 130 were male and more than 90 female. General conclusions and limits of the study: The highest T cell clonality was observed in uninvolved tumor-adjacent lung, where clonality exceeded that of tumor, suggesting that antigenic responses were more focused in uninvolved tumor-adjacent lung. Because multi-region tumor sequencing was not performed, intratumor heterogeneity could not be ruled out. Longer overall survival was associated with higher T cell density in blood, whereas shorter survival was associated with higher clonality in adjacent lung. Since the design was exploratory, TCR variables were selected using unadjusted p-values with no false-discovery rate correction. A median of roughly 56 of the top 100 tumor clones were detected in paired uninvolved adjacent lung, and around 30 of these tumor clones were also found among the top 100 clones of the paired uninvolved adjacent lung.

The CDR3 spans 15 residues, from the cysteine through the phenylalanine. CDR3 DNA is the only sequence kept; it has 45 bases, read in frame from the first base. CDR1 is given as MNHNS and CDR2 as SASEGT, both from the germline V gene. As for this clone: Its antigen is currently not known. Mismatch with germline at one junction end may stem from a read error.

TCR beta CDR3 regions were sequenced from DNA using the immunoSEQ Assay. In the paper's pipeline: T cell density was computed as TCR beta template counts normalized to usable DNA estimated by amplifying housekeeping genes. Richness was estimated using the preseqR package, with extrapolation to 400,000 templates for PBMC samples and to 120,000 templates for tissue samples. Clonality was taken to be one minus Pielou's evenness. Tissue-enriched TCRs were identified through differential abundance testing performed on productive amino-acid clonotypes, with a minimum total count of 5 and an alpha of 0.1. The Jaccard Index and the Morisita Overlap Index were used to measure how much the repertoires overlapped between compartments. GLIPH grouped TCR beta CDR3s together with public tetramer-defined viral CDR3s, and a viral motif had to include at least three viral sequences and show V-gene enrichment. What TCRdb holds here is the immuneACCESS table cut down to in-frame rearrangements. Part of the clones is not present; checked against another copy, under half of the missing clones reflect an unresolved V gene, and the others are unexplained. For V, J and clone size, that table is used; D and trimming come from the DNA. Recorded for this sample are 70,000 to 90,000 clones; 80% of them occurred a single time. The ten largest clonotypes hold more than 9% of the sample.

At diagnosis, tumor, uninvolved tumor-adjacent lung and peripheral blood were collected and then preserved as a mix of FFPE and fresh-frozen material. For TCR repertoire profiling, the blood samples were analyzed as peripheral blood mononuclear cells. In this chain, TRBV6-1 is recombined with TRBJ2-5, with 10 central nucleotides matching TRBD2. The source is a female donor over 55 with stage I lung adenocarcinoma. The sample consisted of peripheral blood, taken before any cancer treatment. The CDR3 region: CASSEGLSGRPIGNF. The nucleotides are TGTGCCAGCAGTGAAGGGCTTAGCGGGAGGCCTATTGGGAACTTC.